A selection of T cell receptor beta chains follows, all from one sample in a study of shared T cell receptors in the human thymus. TCRdb's copy holds only in-frame clones and misses some; the assay was immunoSEQ multiplex PCR. The sample has hundreds of thousands of clones, about 80% seen once. These data were also reused for a study on human thymus T cells.

Sequencing used thymocytes. All receptors derive from a boy under two years old with a congenital heart defect. CDR3s include the opening cysteine and the closing phenylalanine or tryptophan. Fields, in order: clone size, J gene, V gene, D gene, CDR3 DNA, CDR3 protein. A D gene is named only where the DNA matches it firmly. Clone size, where shown, is once, few, many, or a class for clones that have expanded.

. | TRBJ2-1 | TRBV7-2 | TRBD1 | TGTGCCAGCAGCCATAGAAGCCAGGGGGCGCTCGGCGCTGAGCAGTTCTTC | CASSHRSQGALGAEQFF
. | TRBJ2-2 | TRBV15 | TRBD2 | TGTGCCACCAGCGGGTTAGCGGGGGAAAGTTTCACCGGGGAGCTGTTTTTT | CATSGLAGESFTGELFF
. | TRBJ1-5 | TRBV29-1 | . | TGCAGCGCCCTGGGCACCAGCAATCAGCCCCAGCATTTT | CSALGTSNQPQHF
. | TRBJ2-1 | TRBV12-5 | . | TGTGCTAGTGGTTTGGTACCCGGGGAGCAGTTCTTC | CASGLVPGEQFF
few | TRBJ2-5 | TRBV15 | TRBD2 | TGTGCCACCAGCAGAGCCCGACTAGCGGGAGGGGGAGAGACCCAGTACTTC | CATSRARLAGGGETQYF
. | TRBJ1-2 | TRBV6-5 | . | TGTGCCAGCAGTTACCGGGGTGGCTACACCTTC | CASSYRGGYTF
. | TRBJ1-3 | TRBV5-1 | TRBD1 | TGCGCCAGCAGCTTGGAAGGACAGGACTCTGGAAACACCATATATTTT | CASSLEGQDSGNTIYF
. | TRBJ2-1 | TRBV7-9 | TRBD1 | TGTGCCAGCAGCTACCTGCGACAGGGGTGGAATGAGCAGTTCTTC | CASSYLRQGWNEQFF
once | TRBJ2-2 | TRBV28 | TRBD1 | TGTGCCAGCAGTTTACCCAGGGGGCCCCACTACACCGGGGAGCTGTTTTTT | CASSLPRGPHYTGELFF
few | TRBJ2-3 | TRBV11-2 | TRBD2 | TGTGCCAGCAGCGAAGCGGGACTAAGCACAGATACGCAGTATTTT | CASSEAGLSTDTQYF
. | TRBJ1-5 | TRBV11-3 | . | TGTGCCAGCAGCTTAGGGGGTACGACGGGAAGCAATCAGCCCCAGCATTTT | CASSLGGTTGSNQPQHF
. | TRBJ2-5 | TRBV19 | TRBD2 | TGTGCCAGTAGTAGAGGACTAGTGAGAGAGACCCAGTACTTC | CASSRGLVRETQYF
. | TRBJ1-5 | TRBV28 | . | TGTGCCAGCAGTCCTATAGGTAGAGGGCAGCCCCAGCATTTT | CASSPIGRGQPQHF
. | TRBJ2-1 | TRBV29-1 | TRBD1 | TGCAGCGCCCTCCCCGGACAGGGGCCGTACCGCAATGAGCAGTTCTTC | CSALPGQGPYRNEQFF
. | TRBJ2-6 | TRBV5-1 | . | TGCGCCACCCGTCTCTTAGGGGCTGGGGCCAACGTCCTGACTTTC | CATRLLGAGANVLTF
. | TRBJ2-2 | TRBV19 | . | TGTGCCAGTAGTATAGAGGGCCGCGCGAACACCGGGGAGCTGTTTTTT | CASSIEGRANTGELFF
. | TRBJ2-7 | TRBV6-1 | TRBD1 | TGTGCCAGCAGTGATAAGGGGACAGGTTCCTACGAGCAGTACTTC | CASSDKGTGSYEQYF
. | TRBJ2-1 | TRBV7-2 | TRBD2 | TGTGCCAGCAGCTTTCCCGGGGCGGGAGGGGAATGGGGTGAGCAGTTCTTC | CASSFPGAGGEWGEQFF
. | TRBJ2-7 | TRBV18 | TRBD2 | TGTGCCAGCTCACGACCTCTAGCGGGAGGGCCCTACGAGCAGTACTTC | CASSRPLAGGPYEQYF
. | TRBJ2-7 | TRBV5-4 | . | TGTGCCAGCAGCTTGGCCGGTGGCTCCTACGAGCAGTACTTC | CASSLAGGSYEQYF
. | TRBJ2-7 | TRBV4-2 | . | TGTGCCAGCAGCCAAGATTTTCAGGATACGCCCTCCTACGAGCAGTACTTC | CASSQDFQDTPSYEQYF
. | TRBJ2-2 | TRBV25-1 | TRBD1 | TGTGCCAGCGGCCTGACAGGGGCCCCCGGGGAGCTGTTTTTT | CASGLTGAPGELFF
. | TRBJ2-2 | TRBV6-6 | TRBD2 | TGTGCCAGCAGTTACGGCGGGGGGGGCACCACCGGGGAGCTGTTTTTT | CASSYGGGGTTGELFF
. | TRBJ2-1 | TRBV29-1 | . | TGCAGCCCGGTATCAAGCTCCTACAATGAGCAGTTCTTC | CSPVSSSYNEQFF
. | TRBJ2-7 | TRBV7-8 | TRBD2 | TGTGCCAGCAGCCCCCGGGACAGGGAAGGACTAGCGGGATACGAGCAGTACTTC | CASSPRDREGLAGYEQYF
few | TRBJ2-7 | TRBV29-1 | TRBD1 | TGCAGCGTGGGGACAGGGAGAGATTTCCGGGGCGAGCAGTACTTC | CSVGTGRDFRGEQYF
. | TRBJ1-2 | TRBV15 | . | TGTGCCACCAGCAGGTACAGGGTTAGGAGTAACTATGGCTACACCTTC | CATSRYRVRSNYGYTF
. | TRBJ2-7 | TRBV27 | TRBD2 | TGTGCCAGCAGTTGGACTAGCGGACTCTCCTACGAGCAGTACTTC | CASSWTSGLSYEQYF
. | TRBJ1-1 | TRBV29-1 | . | TGCAGCGTTCTAGGCTCTGAAGCTTTCTTT | CSVLGSEAFF
. | TRBJ2-7 | TRBV6-5 | TRBD1 | TGTGCCAGCAGTAGGACCGGGACAGCCGACTACGAGCAGTACTTC | CASSRTGTADYEQYF
. | TRBJ2-1 | TRBV21-1 | . | TGTGCCAGCAGCAAAGTAGGGACTAGCGGGGCCGCCTACAATGAGCAGTTCTTC | CASSKVGTSGAAYNEQFF
. | TRBJ2-7 | TRBV5-1 | . | TGCGCCAGCAGCTTGGGGGCGGGGACGTACGAGCAGTACTTC | CASSLGAGTYEQYF
. | TRBJ2-2 | TRBV7-3 | TRBD1 | TGTGCCAGCAGCTTCAAGAAAACGGGACAGAGGAACACCGGGGAGCTGTTTTTT | CASSFKKTGQRNTGELFF
. | TRBJ1-1 | TRBV6-1 | TRBD1 | TGTGCCAGCAGCGGACAGGGCGTTCGAGGAGCTTTCTTT | CASSGQGVRGAFF
. | TRBJ2-3 | TRBV4-3 | TRBD1 | TGCGCCAGCAGCCAAGAGACAGGGGGCGCAGATACGCAGTATTTT | CASSQETGGADTQYF
. | TRBJ2-5 | TRBV28 | TRBD1 | TGTGCCAGCAGATATACCCTTTGGACAGGGGCCCCTAAAGAGACCCAGTACTTC | CASRYTLWTGAPKETQYF
. | TRBJ2-1 | TRBV11-3 | TRBD2 | TGTGCCAGCAGACCCAGACTAGCGGGAGAGGTTGAGCAGTTCTTC | CASRPRLAGEVEQFF
. | TRBJ2-7 | TRBV30 | . | TGTGCCTCCCTACTAGTCAAACGCGGCTACGAGCAGTACTTC | CASLLVKRGYEQYF
. | TRBJ1-5 | TRBV9 | TRBD1 | TGTGCCAGCAGCCGGGACAGTAATAGCAATCAGCCCCAGCATTTT | CASSRDSNSNQPQHF
. | TRBJ1-5 | TRBV9 | . | TGTGCCAGCAGCGTAGAGGGGAAATGGGGTCAGCCCCAGCATTTT | CASSVEGKWGQPQHF
few | TRBJ1-4 | TRBV11-2 | . | TGTGCCAGCAGCTCCGACAGAACTAATGAAAAACTGTTTTTT | CASSSDRTNEKLFF
. | TRBJ2-7 | TRBV4-2 | TRBD2 | TGTGCCAGCAGCCCCGGGGGGGGGCGAGAGCAGTACTTC | CASSPGGGREQYF
. | TRBJ2-7 | TRBV28 | TRBD2 | TGTGCCAGCAGTTCCGCCTCGTGGCGGGAGGAGCATGAGCAGTACTTC | CASSSASWREEHEQYF
. | TRBJ2-7 | TRBV11-3 | . | TGTGCCAGCAGCTCTTTCTACGAGCAGTACTTC | CASSSFYEQYF
few | TRBJ2-2 | TRBV9 | . | TGTGCCAGCAGCCTTAACATGACAGGCACCGGGGAGCTGTTTTTT | CASSLNMTGTGELFF
. | TRBJ2-7 | TRBV6-1 | . | TGTGCCAGCAGTGAGGCGACAAAGGGGGACTACGAGCAGTACTTC | CASSEATKGDYEQYF